This T cell receptor beta chain was obtained from a study of cytomegalovirus exposure and HLA in healthy donors. As for the study in general: Among roughly 190 million T cells, an earlier analysis found about 110 million unique TCR beta sequences.

V lost 5 bases and J 2 bases, leaving 12 bases between the germline ends. Per germline, CDR1 MNHEY and CDR2 SVGAGI. The CDR3 loop spans 14 amino acids. Researchers ran the PCR with 60 Vbeta and 13 Jbeta primers. TCRdb's table, derived via immunoSEQ multiplex PCR, lists solely in-frame clones and lacks some. The sample yields tens of thousands of clones, approximately 69% seen once. The sequencing sample was made of PBMCs. This TCR was recovered from a woman aged 45-59 years in good health and CMV-seropositive. This rearrangement joins TRBV6-5 to TRBJ1-2; perhaps TRBD1 as D (6 bases). The CDR3 region is CASSQSGTNYGYTF. CDR3 DNA sequence: TGTGCCAGCAGTCAATCCGGGACAAACTATGGCTACACCTTC.